This record looks at one TCR beta chain sequence and its context. In the authors' methods: Estimates of nucleated cell counts were drawn from the amplification of reference gene primers. Data came from immunoSEQ multiplex PCR; TCRdb stores just in-frame clones and leaves some out. The V and J calls and clone size were taken over from that table, and D and trimming were inferred from the DNA. The sample holds about 160,000 clones, 80% to 90% seen once. Study members were between roughly 18 and 100 years old and lived in 20 to 25 US regions. From germline, CDR1 is SNHLY and CDR2 FYNNEI. The CDR3 is 14 residues long. The V gene end was trimmed by 1 base and the J gene end by 7 bases; junction bases not matched to a gene: 3. The data stem from a study of blood T cell repertoires in COVID-19. Turning to the study itself: The origin of the acute and convalescent COVID-19 samples was the United States, Italy and Spain.

The V gene is TRBV2, the J gene TRBJ1-5; TRBD1 agrees at 8 bases. The source material was PBMCs or T cells enriched from blood (not recorded which). The source is a woman aged 50 to 60 in a cohort exposed to, infected with or recovered from COVID-19 (not recorded which). Here the CDR3 DNA reads TGTGCCAGCAGTGAAGGGGACAGGTCCCAGCCCCAGCATTTT. Translating gives CASSEGDRSQPQHF.